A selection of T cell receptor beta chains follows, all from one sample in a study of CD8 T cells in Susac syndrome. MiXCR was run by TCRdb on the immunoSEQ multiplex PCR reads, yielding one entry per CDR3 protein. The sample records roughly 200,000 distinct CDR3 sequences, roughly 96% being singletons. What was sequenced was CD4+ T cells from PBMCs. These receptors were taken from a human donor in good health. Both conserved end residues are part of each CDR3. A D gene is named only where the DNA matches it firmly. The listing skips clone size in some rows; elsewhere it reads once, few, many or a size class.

CDR3aa: CSANRALNTGELFF; CDR3nt: TGCAGTGCAAACCGGGCCTTGAACACCGGGGAGCTGTTTTTT; abundance: -; d_gene: -; v_gene: TRBV20-1; j_gene: TRBJ2-2
CDR3aa: CASSESTGTNTEAFF; CDR3nt: TGTGCCAGCAGCGAGAGTACAGGGACGAACACTGAAGCTTTCTTT; abundance: -; d_gene: -; v_gene: TRBV28; j_gene: TRBJ1-1
CDR3aa: CSVERGSGTEAFF; CDR3nt: TGCAGCGTTGAGAGGGGAAGTGGTACTGAAGCTTTCTTT; abundance: -; d_gene: -; v_gene: TRBV29-1; j_gene: TRBJ1-1
CDR3aa: CASSLDGQNYEQYF; CDR3nt: TGTGCCAGCAGTTTAGACGGACAAAACTACGAGCAGTACTTC; abundance: -; d_gene: -; v_gene: TRBV12-3/TRBV12-4; j_gene: TRBJ2-7
CDR3aa: CSAPRRYTQETQYF; CDR3nt: TGCAGTGCTCCCCGGAGGTACACACAAGAGACCCAGTACTTC; abundance: -; d_gene: -; v_gene: TRBV20-1; j_gene: TRBJ2-5
CDR3aa: CSVGGEWGENIQYF; CDR3nt: TGCAGCGTTGGGGGCGAGTGGGGGGAAAACATTCAGTACTTC; abundance: -; d_gene: -; v_gene: TRBV29-1; j_gene: TRBJ2-4
CDR3aa: CSVTGGGGQPQHF; CDR3nt: TGCAGCGTTACAGGAGGGGGCGGACAGCCCCAGCATTTT; abundance: -; d_gene: TRBD1; v_gene: TRBV29-1; j_gene: TRBJ1-5
CDR3aa: CASSLGLGSYNSPLHF; CDR3nt: TGTGCCAGCAGTCTAGGGCTTGGCTCCTATAATTCACCCCTCCACTTT; abundance: -; d_gene: -; v_gene: TRBV25-1; j_gene: TRBJ1-6
CDR3aa: CASSPRQEQGNEQFF; CDR3nt: TGTGCCAGCTCACCAAGGCAAGAACAGGGGAATGAGCAGTTCTTC; abundance: -; d_gene: TRBD1; v_gene: TRBV18; j_gene: TRBJ2-1
CDR3aa: CSAPEGGETQYF; CDR3nt: TGCAGTGCTCCGGAAGGTGGGGAGACCCAGTACTTC; abundance: -; d_gene: -; v_gene: TRBV20-1; j_gene: TRBJ2-5
CDR3aa: CASSPDRWQPQHF; CDR3nt: TGTGCCAGCAGCCCGGACAGGTGGCAGCCCCAGCATTTT; abundance: -; d_gene: TRBD1; v_gene: TRBV12-3/TRBV12-4; j_gene: TRBJ1-5
CDR3aa: CSARVDAQDTQYF; CDR3nt: TGCAGTGCTAGAGTGGACGCCCAAGATACGCAGTATTTT; abundance: -; d_gene: -; v_gene: TRBV20-1; j_gene: TRBJ2-3
CDR3aa: CASSRQTGAEETQYF; CDR3nt: TGTGCCAGCAGTCGTCAAACAGGGGCTGAGGAGACCCAGTACTTC; abundance: -; d_gene: TRBD1; v_gene: TRBV25-1; j_gene: TRBJ2-5
CDR3aa: CASSLERESRQFF; CDR3nt: TGTGCCAGCAGTTTAGAGCGGGAGTCGCGGCAGTTCTTC; abundance: -; d_gene: TRBD2; v_gene: TRBV12-3/TRBV12-4; j_gene: TRBJ2-1
CDR3aa: CASSQGTEKETQYF; CDR3nt: TGTGCCAGCAGCCAAGGGACAGAGAAAGAGACCCAGTACTTC; abundance: -; d_gene: -; v_gene: TRBV14; j_gene: TRBJ2-5
CDR3aa: CASSGGQGSETQYF; CDR3nt: TGCGCCAGCAGCGGGGGACAGGGGTCAGAGACCCAGTACTTC; abundance: -; d_gene: TRBD1; v_gene: TRBV4-1; j_gene: TRBJ2-5
CDR3aa: CATSSQSWGSSYEQYF; CDR3nt: TGTGCCACCAGCAGTCAAAGTTGGGGAAGCTCCTACGAGCAGTACTTC; abundance: -; d_gene: -; v_gene: TRBV15; j_gene: TRBJ2-7
CDR3aa: CSASYRGAATEAFF; CDR3nt: TGCAGTGCTAGTTACAGGGGAGCAGCCACTGAAGCTTTCTTT; abundance: once; d_gene: TRBD1; v_gene: TRBV20-1; j_gene: TRBJ1-1
CDR3aa: CAWESQLPGGFYNEQFF; CDR3nt: TGTGCCTGGGAGAGCCAGCTTCCAGGGGGATTTTACAATGAGCAGTTCTTC; abundance: -; d_gene: TRBD1; v_gene: TRBV30; j_gene: TRBJ2-1
CDR3aa: CASRVELGRGKENIQYF; CDR3nt: TGTGCCAGCAGGGTGGAGTTGGGTCGGGGGAAAGAAAACATTCAGTACTTC; abundance: -; d_gene: -; v_gene: TRBV12-3/TRBV12-4; j_gene: TRBJ2-4
CDR3aa: CASARDPSVIETQYF; CDR3nt: TGTGCCAGCGCCCGGGACCCTTCGGTTATAGAGACCCAGTACTTC; abundance: once; d_gene: -; v_gene: TRBV2; j_gene: TRBJ2-5
CDR3aa: CASSALGVGLYEQYF; CDR3nt: TGTGCCAGCAGCGCCCTGGGGGTTGGTCTCTACGAGCAGTACTTC; abundance: -; d_gene: -; v_gene: TRBV9; j_gene: TRBJ2-7
CDR3aa: CATYKGGGETQYF; CDR3nt: TGTGCCACTTACAAGGGGGGTGGGGAGACCCAGTACTTC; abundance: -; d_gene: -; v_gene: TRBV6-5; j_gene: TRBJ2-5
CDR3aa: CSARAGGSSYEQYF; CDR3nt: TGCAGTGCTAGGGCAGGGGGGAGCTCCTACGAGCAGTACTTC; abundance: -; d_gene: -; v_gene: TRBV20-1; j_gene: TRBJ2-7
CDR3aa: CASSQASGGRDQPQHF; CDR3nt: TGTGCCAGCAGCCAAGCCTCGGGGGGGCGGGATCAGCCCCAGCATTTT; abundance: -; d_gene: -; v_gene: TRBV3-1; j_gene: TRBJ1-5
CDR3aa: CSVSLAGGPNEQFF; CDR3nt: TGCAGCGTCTCTCTAGCGGGAGGGCCCAATGAGCAGTTCTTC; abundance: -; d_gene: TRBD2; v_gene: TRBV29-1; j_gene: TRBJ2-1
CDR3aa: CSATGPNNSPLHF; CDR3nt: TGCAGTGCAACGGGGCCCAATAATTCACCCCTCCACTTT; abundance: -; d_gene: -; v_gene: TRBV20-1; j_gene: TRBJ1-6
CDR3aa: CSARSGAANTGELFF; CDR3nt: TGCAGTGCTCGGTCGGGGGCTGCGAACACCGGGGAGCTGTTTTTT; abundance: -; d_gene: -; v_gene: TRBV20-1; j_gene: TRBJ2-2
CDR3aa: CASSPAETGGFYGYTF; CDR3nt: TGTGCCAGCAGCCCGGCAGAAACAGGGGGCTTCTATGGCTACACCTTC; abundance: -; d_gene: TRBD1; v_gene: TRBV7-2; j_gene: TRBJ1-2
CDR3aa: CASADSGGPSDTQYF; CDR3nt: TGTGCCAGCGCCGATTCCGGGGGACCTTCAGATACGCAGTATTTT; abundance: -; d_gene: -; v_gene: TRBV3-1; j_gene: TRBJ2-3
CDR3aa: CSVDRMGRDGYTF; CDR3nt: TGCAGCGTTGACCGAATGGGCAGGGATGGCTACACCTTC; abundance: once; d_gene: -; v_gene: TRBV29-1; j_gene: TRBJ1-2
CDR3aa: CASSETSGTDTQYF; CDR3nt: TGTGCCAGCAGTGAAACTAGCGGCACAGATACGCAGTATTTT; abundance: -; d_gene: TRBD2; v_gene: TRBV2; j_gene: TRBJ2-3
CDR3aa: CASSLISNQPQHF; CDR3nt: TGTGCCAGCAGCCTTATAAGCAATCAGCCCCAGCATTTT; abundance: -; d_gene: -; v_gene: TRBV6-2/TRBV6-3; j_gene: TRBJ1-5
CDR3aa: CSVQQGRETQYF; CDR3nt: TGCAGCGTGCAACAGGGTAGGGAGACCCAGTACTTC; abundance: once; d_gene: -; v_gene: TRBV29-1; j_gene: TRBJ2-5
CDR3aa: CAWSADRGYPDNEQFF; CDR3nt: TGTGCCTGGAGTGCCGACAGGGGGTATCCTGACAATGAGCAGTTCTTC; abundance: -; d_gene: TRBD1; v_gene: TRBV30; j_gene: TRBJ2-1
CDR3aa: CSVLTGGYNEQFF; CDR3nt: TGCAGCGTTCTTACGGGCGGATACAATGAGCAGTTCTTC; abundance: -; d_gene: -; v_gene: TRBV29-1; j_gene: TRBJ2-1
CDR3aa: CASITQGRQTDTQYF; CDR3nt: TGTGCCAGCATCACACAGGGGCGGCAGACAGATACGCAGTATTTT; abundance: -; d_gene: TRBD1; v_gene: TRBV7-9; j_gene: TRBJ2-3
CDR3aa: CASSQDLARGSYQPQHF; CDR3nt: TGCGCCAGCAGCCAAGATTTGGCCAGGGGTAGTTATCAGCCCCAGCATTTT; abundance: -; d_gene: -; v_gene: TRBV4-1; j_gene: TRBJ1-5
CDR3aa: CSATGEGNYGYTF; CDR3nt: TGCAGCGCCACAGGGGAGGGGAACTATGGCTACACCTTC; abundance: -; d_gene: TRBD1; v_gene: TRBV29-1; j_gene: TRBJ1-2
CDR3aa: CSVGTGTGGNQPQHF; CDR3nt: TGCAGCGTTGGGACTGGGACAGGCGGGAATCAGCCCCAGCATTTT; abundance: -; d_gene: TRBD1; v_gene: TRBV29-1; j_gene: TRBJ1-5
CDR3aa: CASSFGQGRIYGYTF; CDR3nt: TGTGCCAGCAGCTTTGGTCAGGGACGGATCTATGGCTACACCTTC; abundance: -; d_gene: -; v_gene: TRBV7-9; j_gene: TRBJ1-2
CDR3aa: CASSRQGQFF; CDR3nt: TGTGCCAGCAGCCGTCAGGGGCAGTTCTTC; abundance: once; d_gene: -; v_gene: TRBV6-4; j_gene: TRBJ2-1
CDR3aa: CSVVDSNSNQPQHF; CDR3nt: TGCAGCGTAGTTGACAGTAATAGCAATCAGCCCCAGCATTTT; abundance: -; d_gene: -; v_gene: TRBV29-1; j_gene: TRBJ1-5
CDR3aa: CASSNQGANYGYTF; CDR3nt: TGTGCCAGCTCTAACCAGGGGGCGAACTATGGCTACACCTTC; abundance: -; d_gene: TRBD1; v_gene: TRBV18; j_gene: TRBJ1-2
CDR3aa: CASSNRDSQGTRAGANVLTF; CDR3nt: TGTGCCAGCTCAAACCGGGACAGCCAAGGGACGCGGGCTGGGGCCAACGTCCTGACTTTC; abundance: -; d_gene: TRBD1; v_gene: TRBV18; j_gene: TRBJ2-6
CDR3aa: CSVVGTLSSGANVLTF; CDR3nt: TGCAGCGTTGTGGGGACTCTTAGCTCTGGGGCCAACGTCCTGACTTTC; abundance: -; d_gene: -; v_gene: TRBV29-1; j_gene: TRBJ2-6
CDR3aa: CASSLVTGETQYF; CDR3nt: TGTGCCAGCAGTTTAGTCACGGGAGAGACCCAGTACTTC; abundance: -; d_gene: -; v_gene: TRBV12-3/TRBV12-4; j_gene: TRBJ2-5
CDR3aa: CASSQDRTNQPQHF; CDR3nt: TGTGCCAGCAGCCAGGACAGGACCAATCAGCCCCAGCATTTT; abundance: -; d_gene: TRBD1; v_gene: TRBV3-1; j_gene: TRBJ1-5
CDR3aa: CASSPPGQGRDEQFF; CDR3nt: TGTGCCAGCAGCCCACCGGGACAGGGGAGGGATGAGCAGTTCTTC; abundance: -; d_gene: TRBD1; v_gene: TRBV7-2; j_gene: TRBJ2-1
CDR3aa: CASSRLAVLEQFF; CDR3nt: TGTGCCAGCAGCCGACTAGCGGTTCTCGAGCAGTTCTTC; abundance: -; d_gene: TRBD2; v_gene: TRBV3-1; j_gene: TRBJ2-1
CDR3aa: CASSPGQDYYEQYF; CDR3nt: TGTGCCAGCAGCCCTGGACAGGACTACTACGAGCAGTACTTC; abundance: -; d_gene: -; v_gene: TRBV3-1; j_gene: TRBJ2-7
CDR3aa: CATRQSPDTQYF; CDR3nt: TGTGCCACCCGTCAGTCACCAGATACGCAGTATTTT; abundance: -; d_gene: -; v_gene: TRBV6-1; j_gene: TRBJ2-3
CDR3aa: CSAREAVGDQGRYTF; CDR3nt: TGCAGTGCTAGAGAGGCTGTCGGGGACCAGGGGCGCTACACCTTC; abundance: -; d_gene: -; v_gene: TRBV20-1; j_gene: TRBJ1-2
CDR3aa: CASTSGENYNEQFF; CDR3nt: TGTGCCAGCACAAGCGGGGAAAATTACAATGAGCAGTTCTTC; abundance: once; d_gene: TRBD2; v_gene: TRBV11-2; j_gene: TRBJ2-1
CDR3aa: CSARTDSYEQYF; CDR3nt: TGCAGTGCCCGGACAGACTCCTACGAGCAGTACTTC; abundance: -; d_gene: -; v_gene: TRBV20-1; j_gene: TRBJ2-7